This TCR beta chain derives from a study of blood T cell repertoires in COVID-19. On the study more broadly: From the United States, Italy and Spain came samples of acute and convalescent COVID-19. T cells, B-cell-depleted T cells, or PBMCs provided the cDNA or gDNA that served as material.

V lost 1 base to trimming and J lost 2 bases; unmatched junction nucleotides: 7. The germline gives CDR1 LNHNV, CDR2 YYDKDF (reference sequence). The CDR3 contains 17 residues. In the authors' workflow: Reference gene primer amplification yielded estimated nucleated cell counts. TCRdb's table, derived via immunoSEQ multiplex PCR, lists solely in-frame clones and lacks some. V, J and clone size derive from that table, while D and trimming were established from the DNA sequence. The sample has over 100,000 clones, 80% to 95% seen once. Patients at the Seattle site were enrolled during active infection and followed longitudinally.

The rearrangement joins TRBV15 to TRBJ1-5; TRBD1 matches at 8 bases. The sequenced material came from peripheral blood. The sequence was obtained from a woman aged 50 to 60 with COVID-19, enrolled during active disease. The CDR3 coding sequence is TGTGCCACCAGCAGAGCTACTGGGACAGGCCGCAATCAGCCCCAGCATTTT. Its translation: CATSRATGTGRNQPQHF.